These 30 T cell receptor beta chains originate from one sample sequenced in a study of beta chain features in type 1 diabetes. For these receptors, no antigen is known. Overall study results and limits: Type 1 diabetes patients had moderately but significantly shorter TCRB CDR3s in all four CD4+ subsets.

Sequenced material consisted of expressed TCRB transcripts (all of the isolated RNA was reverse transcribed). Profiled with immunoSEQ multiplex PCR; TCRdb holds only in-frame clones, not every one. The table lists about 710,000 clones, 11% to 15% of them singletons, with roughly 0.04% in the top ten. The sample comprised naive CD4+ T cells from blood. The source of these receptors is a man in his late teens or twenties with type 1 diabetes.

The chain has TRBV6-6 and TRBJ1-5; D perhaps matches TRBD1 (5 bases). CDR3 length equals 15 residues. Trimming cost V 6 bases and J 3 bases, with 15 bases left between them. Germline loops: CDR1 MNHNY, CDR2 SVGAGI (reference sequence). The CDR3 spells CASSSGGTINQPQHF. CDR3 nucleotide sequence: TGTGCCAGCAGCTCCGGGGGGACCATCAATCAGCCCCAGCATTTT.

This clone came up a few times. This chain joins TRBV30 and TRBJ1-6, with D hard to call. The germline CDR1 and CDR2 sequences are GTSNPN and SVGIG (reference sequence). CDR3 length: 13 amino acids. V lost 2 bases and J lost 4, with 6 bases in between. The CDR3: CAWSSSYNSPLHF. The CDR3 DNA is TGTGCCTGGAGTAGCAGTTATAATTCACCCCTCCACTTT.

The chain has TRBV5-1 and TRBJ2-1, with 8 bases matching TRBD2. Per the germline V gene, CDR1 is SGHRS and CDR2 is YFSETQ. V lost 1 base to trimming and J lost 0 bases; unmatched junction nucleotides: 3. The length of the CDR3 is 16 residues. This CDR3 is CASSLMRGDSYNEQFF. The CDR3 DNA is TGCGCCAGCAGCTTGATGCGGGGGGACTCCTACAATGAGCAGTTCTTC.

V usage is TRBV5-1 and J usage is TRBJ1-1, with D possibly being TRBD1 (6 bases). This CDR3 comprises 16 residues. Germline values: CDR1 SGHRS, CDR2 YFSETQ. V was pared by 4 bases and J by 1 base, with 17 bases between. Here the CDR3 reads CASSPSLTGRNTEAFF. CDR3 in DNA: TGCGCCAGCAGCCCCTCCTTAACAGGGCGGAACACTGAAGCTTTCTTT.

This sequence joins TRBV13 and TRBJ2-7; a possible D gene is TRBD1 (7 bases). Germline V gene data show CDR1 as PRHDT and CDR2 as FYEKMQ (reference sequence). V was cut by 1 base and J by 3 bases, with 13 bases left in between. This CDR3 spans 15 amino acids. The CDR3 sequence: CASSLVVRGVYEQYF. The CDR3 DNA reads as TGTGCCAGCAGCTTAGTTGTCAGGGGGGTCTACGAGCAGTACTTC.

This clone was seen a handful of times. The chain links TRBV6-5 to TRBJ2-3, with 7 bases that match TRBD1. Germline CDR1 MNHEY, CDR2 SVGAGI. J lost 0 bases, V lost 7 bases, and 7 bases had no gene match. The CDR3 is 15 residues long. The CDR3 bases are TGTGCCAGCAAGAACAGGGGCCTTAGCACAGATACGCAGTATTTT. It translates to CASKNRGLSTDTQYF.

The gene calls are TRBV11-3 and TRBJ2-5, with D perhaps assigned TRBD1 or TRBD2 (5 bases each). The ends were cut back, 4 bases at V and 5 bases at J, with 17 bases in the middle. The CDR3 runs 15 residues. Germline CDR1 reads SGHNT; CDR2 reads YENEEA. CDR3 sequence: CASSYGGDLEETQYF. CDR3 DNA: TGTGCCAGCAGCTATGGGGGAGACCTAGAGGAGACCCAGTACTTC. Variable domain in full (rest from reference TRBV11-3 and TRBJ2-5): EAGVVQSPRYKIIEKKQPVAFWCNPISGHNTLYWYLQNLGQGPELLIRYENEEAVDDSQLPKDRFSAERLKGVDSTLKIQPAELGDSAVYLCASSYGGDLEETQYFGPGTRLLVL.

The chain employs TRBV27 and TRBJ1-1; TRBD1 matches at 8 bases. The CDR3 is made up of 14 amino acids. CDR1 is MNHEY, CDR2 SMNVEV, per germline (reference sequence). Unmatched junction bases numbered 4, after V lost 3 bases and J lost 4 bases. The CDR3 region has the DNA TGTGCCAGCAGTTTTCTCACAGGGGGCACTGAAGCTTTCTTT. Protein product: CASSFLTGGTEAFF.

The chain carries TRBV11-2 and TRBJ1-2; TRBD1 might be the D (5 bases). V was cut by 6 bases and J by 8 bases, with 13 bases left in between. There are 12 residues in the CDR3. The V gene's germline CDR1 is SGHAT and CDR2 FQNNGV. CDR3 in amino acids: CASRQALGGYTF. CDR3 DNA: TGTGCCAGCAGACAGGCCCTCGGGGGCTACACCTTC.

The chain combines TRBV6-6 with TRBJ1-2, with 8 bases that match TRBD1. The CDR3 extends over 16 amino acids. Germline V CDR1 and CDR2: MNHNY, SVGAGI (reference sequence). V gave up 4 bases and J gave up 0 bases; unmatched junction bases: 7. The CDR3 nucleotides are TGTGCCAGCAGTTTCGGACAGGGATACGCTAACTATGGCTACACCTTC. This encodes CASSFGQGYANYGYTF.

This clone was recorded a few times. V and J are TRBV2 and TRBJ2-7; possibly TRBD1 for D (6 bases). V was pared by 8 bases and J by 4 bases, with 15 bases between. The germline gives CDR1 SNHLY, CDR2 FYNNEI. This CDR3 contains 13 residues. In DNA form, the CDR3 reads TGTGCCAGCGGAAGGGACACACAATACGAGCAGTACTTC. Amino acids: CASGRDTQYEQYF.

CDR3 residues: CASSPATPNLEAFF. CDR3 nucleotide sequence: TGCGCCAGCAGCCCCGCGACCCCGAACCTTGAAGCTTTCTTT. The V call is TRBV5-1, the J call TRBJ1-1; no clear D. CDR3 size: 14 residues. Per the germline V gene, CDR1 is SGHRS and CDR2 is YFSETQ. V lost 4 bases, J lost 7 bases, and 17 bases lay in between.

This clone was recorded a few times. The chain uses TRBV25-1 and TRBJ1-4; tentative D call: TRBD1 (6 bases). CDR1 and CDR2 from the germline V gene are MGHDK and SYGVNS. This CDR3 has 14 residues. Trimming took off 6 bases at V and 6 bases at J, with 14 bases between the two ends. CDR3 region: CASSLTGTDEKLFF. The CDR3 DNA sequence: TGTGCCAGCAGCCTAACAGGGACGGATGAAAAACTGTTTTTT.

V and J are TRBV19 and TRBJ2-1, with 9 bases that match TRBD1. V lost 7 bases to trimming and J lost 4 bases; unmatched junction nucleotides: 2. CDR1 LNHDA and CDR2 SQIVND come from the germline V gene (reference sequence). The CDR3 has 13 amino acids. CDR3 sequence: CASIDRGYNEQFF. The CDR3 nucleotides are TGTGCCAGTATAGACAGGGGGTACAATGAGCAGTTCTTC. The full variable domain, completed using reference TRBV19 and TRBJ2-1, is DGGITQSPKYLFRKEGQNVTLSCEQNLNHDAMYWYRQDPGQGLRLIYYSQIVNDFQKGDIAEGYSVSREKKESFPLTVTSAQKNPTAFYLCASIDRGYNEQFFGPGTRLTVL.

This clone was counted only a few times. This chain joins TRBV5-1 and TRBJ2-3; D might be TRBD2 (5 bases). The ends were cut back, 0 bases at V and 4 bases at J, with 15 bases in the middle. This CDR3 comprises 16 residues. Germline V lookup: CDR1 SGHRS, CDR2 YFSETQ. The CDR3 region is CASSLGRGLRADTQYF. In DNA form, the CDR3 reads TGCGCCAGCAGCTTGGGACGGGGATTGCGGGCAGATACGCAGTATTTT.

This clone has just a few counts. The chain employs TRBV6-5 and TRBJ2-7, with TRBD2 identical over 13 bases. The germline gives CDR1 MNHEY, CDR2 SVGAGI. J gave up 4 bases and V 4 bases, and 4 bases lay outside the gene matches. The CDR3 has 15 amino acids. DNA for the CDR3: TGTGCCAGCAGTTCACTAGCGGGAGGGAGGTACGAGCAGTACTTC. It codes for CASSSLAGGRYEQYF.

This clone came up a few times. This chain's CDR3 is CASSPGEPSEQYF. Here the CDR3 DNA reads TGTGCCAGCTCACCAGGGGAACCCTCCGAGCAGTACTTC. This chain uses TRBV18 with TRBJ2-7, with no clear D. V lost 2 bases, J lost 6 bases, and 11 bases lay in between. Germline assignment: CDR1 KGHSH and CDR2 LQKENI. This CDR3 contains 13 residues.

V usage is TRBV6-1 and J usage is TRBJ1-2; no definite D call. The CDR3 is 14 amino acids. Germline loops: CDR1 MNHNS, CDR2 SASEGT. The V end was cut by 7 bases, the J end by 6 bases, with 18 bases between. CDR3 sequence reads: CASIPRVGPDGYTF. In DNA, the CDR3 is TGTGCCAGCATCCCGAGGGTAGGACCGGATGGCTACACCTTC.

This clone was detected only a few times. This chain links TRBV29-1 with TRBJ2-1; D not resolved. Germline lookup yields CDR1 SQVTM and CDR2 ANQGSEA. This CDR3 spans 13 amino acids. V gave up 6 bases and J gave up 9 bases, with 18 bases separating them. CDR3 in amino acids: CSVDQGRTTEQFF. CDR3 in DNA: TGCAGCGTGGACCAAGGCAGGACCACTGAGCAGTTCTTC.

This clone has a handful of counts. The gene calls are TRBV7-2 and TRBJ1-2, with a weak D call TRBD1 (5 bases). With 1 base removed from V and 7 bases from J, the gap between germline ends came to 13 bases. The CDR3 has 14 amino acids. Germline CDR1 and CDR2: SGHTA and FQGNSA. The CDR3 loop is CASSLERTRAGYTF. CDR3 nucleotides: TGTGCCAGCAGCTTAGAACGGACCAGGGCTGGCTACACCTTC.

In its sample, this clone was seen once. This chain connects TRBV30 to TRBJ1-5; the D gene is possibly TRBD1 (5 bases). The V gene's germline CDR1 is GTSNPN and CDR2 SVGIG (reference sequence). There are 12 residues in the CDR3. Trimming took 6 bases from V and 7 from J, leaving 13 bases between them. As DNA, the CDR3 is TGTGCCTGCTGTGGGCAGGGCCAGCCCCAGCATTTT. Translation: CACCGQGQPQHF.

The chain is built from TRBV7-2 and TRBJ2-7, with 10 bases fitting TRBD1. There are 14 residues in the CDR3. Germline V gene sequence: CDR1 SGHTA, CDR2 FQGNSA. V gave up 3 bases and J gave up 3 bases; unmatched junction bases: 2. The CDR3 loop reads CASSFGTGDYEQYF. The CDR3 DNA reads as TGTGCCAGCAGCTTCGGGACAGGGGACTACGAGCAGTACTTC.

V is TRBV29-1 and J is TRBJ1-5; no clear D gene. The CDR3 covers 13 residues. Trimming cost V 5 bases and J 0 bases, with 8 bases left between them. Germline V CDR1 and CDR2: SQVTM, ANQGSEA. CDR3: CSVNADSNQPQHF. CDR3 in DNA: TGCAGCGTTAATGCCGATAGCAATCAGCCCCAGCATTTT.

There are a few counts of this clone. The J gene is TRBJ2-4, the V gene TRBV18; 7 nucleotides align to TRBD1. Per germline, CDR1 KGHSH and CDR2 LQKENI. This CDR3 comprises 14 residues. Trimming at V came to 3 bases and at J to 8 bases, leaving 7 bases not matched to a gene. The CDR3 DNA follows: TGTGCCAGCTCACCCCCCGACAGGGTTGACATTCAGTACTTC. It encodes CASSPPDRVDIQYF.

The chain employs TRBV30 and TRBJ1-4, with TRBD1 matching 10 bases. Germline CDR1 reads GTSNPN; CDR2 reads SVGIG (reference sequence). CDR3 length: 13 amino acids. V lost 4 bases and J lost 8; bases outside the gene matches: 4. The CDR3: CAWTGTGVEKLFF. The CDR3 region has the DNA TGTGCCTGGACCGGGACAGGGGTAGAAAAACTGTTTTTT.

This clone was seen a few times. The rearrangement joins TRBV29-1 to TRBJ2-2; D may be TRBD2 (6 bases). The CDR3 length is 14 residues. Germline-derived CDR1 and CDR2 are SQVTM and ANQGSEA. With 7 bases removed from V and 5 bases from J, the gap between germline ends came to 17 bases. The CDR3: CSAQMEGRTGELFF. The CDR3 DNA sequence: TGCAGCGCCCAGATGGAGGGACGAACCGGGGAGCTGTTTTTT.

The chain joins TRBV29-1 to TRBJ2-7, with TRBD1 matching 8 bases. CDR1 is SQVTM, CDR2 ANQGSEA, per germline. The J segment lost 5 bases and the V segment lost 6 bases, leaving 12 bases of the junction unmatched. There are 14 residues in the CDR3. CDR3: CSVWTGRSADEQYF. CDR3 bases: TGCAGCGTCTGGACAGGGAGGTCAGCCGACGAGCAGTACTTC.

This clone turned up a few times. The chain recombines TRBV4-3 with TRBJ1-5; D gene uncertain. The CDR3 totals 16 residues. V lost 3 bases and J 0 bases, leaving 12 bases between the germline ends. The germline V gene encodes CDR1 LGHNA and CDR2 YSLEER. This CDR3 reads CASSQERWGSNQPQHF. The CDR3 DNA is TGCGCCAGCAGCCAGGAAAGATGGGGTAGCAATCAGCCCCAGCATTTT.

The V gene is TRBV28, the J gene TRBJ2-3, with no clear D. Germline lookup yields CDR1 MDHEN and CDR2 SYDVKM. Deletions cut 4 bases from V and 6 bases from J, with 11 bases between. The CDR3 is 13 residues long. The CDR3 region is CASSYFRYDTQYF. The CDR3 DNA sequence: TGTGCCAGCAGTTACTTCCGATACGATACGCAGTATTTT.

The chain uses TRBV4-3 and TRBJ2-5; perhaps TRBD2 as D (5 bases). CDR1 and CDR2 (germline): LGHNA, YSLEER. The CDR3 length is 15 residues. Trimming removed 0 bases at V and 5 bases at J, with 13 bases between. CDR3 in amino acids: CASSQEEGRRETQYF. CDR3 nucleotide sequence: TGCGCCAGCAGCCAAGAGGAAGGCAGGAGGGAGACCCAGTACTTC.